These T cell receptor beta chains were read from a single sample in a study of blood T cell repertoires in COVID-19. The protocol was immunoSEQ multiplex PCR, while the TCRdb copy is restricted to in-frame clones and leaves out a portion. Here the sample spans about 150,000 clones, 80% being singletons. The sequencing input was peripheral blood. Receptor source: a man aged 55-75 years with acute or convalescent COVID-19. Both conserved end residues are part of each CDR3. Fields, in order: J gene, clone size, V gene, D gene, CDR3 protein, CDR3 DNA. D genes are given only for firm matches. Where a row states a size, it is once, few, many or the class of an expanded clone; other rows omit it.

TRBJ1-2,.,TRBV18,.,CASSPMGQGSGYTF,TGTGCCAGCTCACCAATGGGGCAGGGTTCGGGCTACACCTTC
TRBJ2-1,.,TRBV28,TRBD2,CASSLSGAGGLYGQFF,TGTGCCAGCAGTTTAAGCGGGGCGGGAGGGCTTTATGGGCAGTTCTTC
TRBJ2-7,.,TRBV27,.,CASSLGAGASYEQYF,TGTGCCAGCAGTTTAGGGGCGGGGGCAAGCTACGAGCAGTACTTC
TRBJ1-5,.,TRBV7-2,.,CASSLPPGSNQPQHF,TGTGCCAGCAGCTTACCCCCAGGGTCCAATCAGCCCCAGCATTTT
TRBJ2-7,.,TRBV10-1,TRBD1,CASSETTGTGGEQYF,TGCGCCAGCAGCGAGACCACCGGGACAGGGGGCGAGCAGTACTTC
TRBJ2-2,once,TRBV5-1,.,CASSLSDSNTGELFF,TGCGCCAGCAGCTTGTCAGATTCGAACACCGGGGAGCTGTTTTTT
TRBJ2-5,.,TRBV9,TRBD2,CASSGPGLAETQYF,TGTGCCAGCAGCGGACCCGGACTAGCAGAGACCCAGTACTTC
TRBJ1-3,.,TRBV2,.,CASSQGSISGNTIYF,TGTGCCAGCAGTCAGGGGAGTATCTCTGGAAACACCATATATTTT
TRBJ2-1,.,TRBV18,TRBD2,CASSPSTSGIWNEQFF,TGTGCCAGCTCGCCATCTACTAGCGGGATATGGAATGAGCAGTTCTTC
TRBJ1-5,.,TRBV6-5,TRBD1,CASSLDRGVNQPQHF,TGTGCCAGCAGTTTGGACAGGGGCGTCAATCAGCCCCAGCATTTT
TRBJ2-2,.,TRBV11-2,.,CASSFRVDGGELFF,TGTGCCAGCAGCTTCAGGGTTGATGGCGGGGAGCTGTTTTTT
TRBJ2-7,.,TRBV6-5,TRBD1,CATLAPGTGSIEQYF,TGTGCCACTCTAGCCCCCGGGACAGGGTCTATCGAGCAGTACTTC
TRBJ2-1,.,TRBV9,.,CASSAPVADSYNEQFF,TGTGCCAGCAGCGCCCCAGTAGCGGACTCCTACAATGAGCAGTTCTTC
TRBJ1-4,.,TRBV5-1,.,CASSLGERAGNEKLFF,TGCGCCAGCAGCTTAGGGGAGCGGGCGGGTAATGAAAAACTGTTTTTT
TRBJ1-1,.,TRBV19,.,CASSGQGSLGTEAFF,TGTGCCAGTAGTGGGCAGGGGAGTTTGGGCACTGAAGCTTTCTTT
TRBJ2-1,.,TRBV4-1,TRBD2,CASSQPLLAGLYNEQFF,TGCGCCAGCAGCCAGCCCTTACTAGCGGGATTATACAATGAGCAGTTCTTC
TRBJ1-1,.,TRBV29-1,.,CSVKRGLTMNTEAFF,TGCAGCGTTAAGCGGGGTCTAACTATGAACACTGAAGCTTTCTTT
TRBJ1-4,once,TRBV24-1,.,CAFSAGARGNEKLFF,TGTGCCTTTTCGGCAGGGGCACGCGGGAATGAAAAACTGTTTTTT
TRBJ2-3,.,TRBV5-1,TRBD2,CASSPSGGIDTQYF,TGCGCCAGCAGCCCCTCGGGGGGGATAGATACGCAGTATTTT
TRBJ2-1,.,TRBV4-3,.,CASSQDGGVTYNEQFF,TGCGCCAGCAGCCAAGATGGGGGCGTAACCTACAATGAGCAGTTCTTC
TRBJ2-7,.,TRBV6-2/TRBV6-3,TRBD2,CASSRLASGEQYF,TGTGCCAGCAGCAGACTAGCGTCGGGCGAGCAGTACTTC
TRBJ2-7,once,TRBV4-3,.,CASSQDRTGRAYEQYF,TGCGCCAGCAGCCAAGATAGAACAGGTCGCGCCTACGAGCAGTACTTC
TRBJ2-1,.,TRBV7-9,.,CASSFEARLSEQFF,TGTGCCAGCAGCTTTGAAGCCCGACTAAGTGAGCAGTTCTTC
TRBJ2-1,once,TRBV7-2,TRBD2,CASSENGSGSINEQFF,TGTGCCAGCAGCGAAAATGGGAGCGGGAGCATCAATGAGCAGTTCTTC
TRBJ2-7,.,TRBV9,.,CASSLGETTGVYEQYF,TGTGCCAGCAGCCTCGGGGAGACAACGGGCGTCTACGAGCAGTACTTC